One and the same sample provided the 15 T cell receptor beta chains below, sequenced in a study of control samples from healthy donors and cancer patients. Repertoires were generated with immunoSEQ multiplex PCR, while TCRdb's copy carries only in-frame clones and drops some. Of about 220,000 clones in the sample, about 93% were seen once. The sequenced material came from blood. The receptors shown here come from a man aged 45-65 years in good health.

V and J are TRBV10-3 and TRBJ1-1; no clear D. This CDR3 region has 11 residues. Germline values: CDR1 ENHRY, CDR2 SYGVKD. The ends were cut back, 6 bases at V and 6 bases at J, with 8 bases in the middle. The DNA for the CDR3 is TGTGCCATCAGCATCGAGTCTGAAGCTTTCTTT. Translating gives CAISIESEAFF.

This clone was detected only once. The chain recombines TRBV12-3 or TRBV12-4 with TRBJ1-1; D gene uncertain. With 7 bases removed from V and 1 base from J, the gap between germline ends came to 10 bases. The CDR3 has 13 amino acids. The DNA for the CDR3 is TGTGCCAGCACTATCCATGGGAACACTGAAGCTTTCTTT. Translating gives CASTIHGNTEAFF.

A single count supports this clone. This chain connects TRBV7-2 to TRBJ2-7; D perhaps matches TRBD2 (5 bases). V lost 5 bases to trimming and J lost 5 bases, with 19 bases between them. This CDR3 comprises 15 residues. Germline CDR1 reads SGHTA; CDR2 reads FQGNSA. The CDR3 loop reads CASSPGPGKGDEQYF. In nucleotides, the CDR3 is TGTGCCAGCAGCCCCGGCCCCGGGAAAGGCGACGAGCAGTACTTC.

CDR3: CASSQGGWGHTEAFF. The CDR3 DNA sequence: TGTGCCAGCAGCCAAGGAGGATGGGGACACACTGAAGCTTTCTTT. The rearrangement joins TRBV5-6 to TRBJ1-1; possible D gene TRBD1, 5 bases. Germline V gene sequence: CDR1 SGHDT, CDR2 YYEEEE. The CDR3 runs to 15 residues. Trimming left V 4 bases short and J 3 bases short, with 16 bases between.

V is TRBV5-1 and J is TRBJ2-1, with TRBD2 matching over 7 bases. This CDR3 is built from 13 residues. V was pared by 9 bases and J by 2 bases, with 5 bases of the junction left unmatched. CDR1 is SGHRS and CDR2 is YFSETQ in the germline V gene. CDR3 DNA: TGCGCCACCTCGGGGGGAACCTACAATGAGCAGTTCTTC. Protein: CATSGGTYNEQFF.

The CDR3 region has the DNA TGTGCCAGCAGCCAAGAAAGGCTCCCAGCGAACACTGAAGCTTTCTTT. Translation: CASSQERLPANTEAFF. The chain employs TRBV3-1 (or the pseudogene TRBV3-2) and TRBJ1-1, with D unclear. V shed 0 bases and J shed 1 base, with 12 bases lying between them. The CDR3 is 16 residues long. Germline V gene data show CDR1 as LGHDT and CDR2 as YNNKEL (reference sequence).

The chain employs TRBV6-1 and TRBJ1-3, with a weak D call TRBD1 (5 bases). The germline V and J ends were trimmed by 2 bases and 4 bases, with 9 bases remaining between them. The germline gives CDR1 MNHNS, CDR2 SASEGT. The CDR3 has 14 residues. CDR3 in amino acids: CASSEQGSGNTIYF. The CDR3 nucleotides read TGTGCCAGCAGTGAACAGGGATCCGGAAACACCATATATTTT.

This chain's CDR3 is CASSPMGEIYNSPLHF. CDR3 bases: TGTGCCAGCAGTCCTATGGGGGAAATCTATAATTCACCCCTCCACTTT. The chain joins TRBV27 to TRBJ1-6; D possibly corresponds to TRBD1 (5 bases). In germline, CDR1 is MNHEY, CDR2 SMNVEV (reference sequence). The CDR3 is made up of 16 amino acids. Trimming shortened V by 5 bases and J by 3 bases, and 14 bases separated the two germline ends.

The count of this clone is one. The gene calls are TRBV5-1 and TRBJ1-4; D is unresolved. This CDR3 region has 13 residues. V dropped 5 bases and J dropped 3 bases, with 8 bases sitting between them. Germline CDR1 is SGHRS and CDR2 is YFSETQ. CDR3 residues: CASSSLPNEKLFF. The DNA of the CDR3 is TGCGCCAGCAGTAGTCTCCCTAATGAAAAACTGTTTTTT.

The V and J genes are TRBV4-1 and TRBJ1-5, with D unclear. The CDR3 length is 16 residues. CDR1 is MGHRA and CDR2 is YSYEKL in the germline V gene. Trimming took 0 bases from V and 1 from J, leaving 10 bases between them. The CDR3 coding sequence is TGCGCCAGCAGCCAAGAAGCAGCAAGGAGCAATCAGCCCCAGCATTTT. Translating it yields CASSQEAARSNQPQHF.

This clone is a singleton in its sample. The chain links TRBV7-3 to TRBJ2-5, with 11 bases that match TRBD1. The CDR3 loop spans 15 amino acids. The ends lost 5 bases at V and 3 bases at J; junction bases unmatched: 5. Looked up from germline, CDR1 is SGHTA and CDR2 is FQGTGA. The CDR3 loop is CASSTDRGPKETQYF. The DNA for the CDR3 is TGTGCCAGCAGCACGGACAGGGGGCCCAAAGAGACCCAGTACTTC.

The chain carries TRBV2 and TRBJ2-7; unclear D gene. This CDR3 has 10 residues. Germline V lookup: CDR1 SNHLY, CDR2 FYNNEI. Trimming shortened V by 5 bases and J by 4 bases, and 3 bases separated the two germline ends. CDR3 DNA: TGTGCCAGCAGTCCTTACGAGCAGTACTTC. Translating gives CASSPYEQYF.

The chain uses TRBV6-1 and TRBJ2-1; possible D gene TRBD1, 6 bases. Per the germline V gene, CDR1 is MNHNS and CDR2 is SASEGT. The CDR3 contains 15 residues. Trimming pared 0 bases from V and 4 bases from J, leaving 10 bases between. CDR3 region: CASSEATGPYNEQFF. The CDR3, as DNA: TGTGCCAGCAGTGAAGCCACAGGGCCGTACAATGAGCAGTTCTTC.

This clone was seen only once. V and J are TRBV6-5 and TRBJ2-1, with 8 bases identical to TRBD2. The CDR3 is 16 amino acids. The trim removed 2 bases at V and 5 bases at J, leaving 8 bases unmatched. Germline V lookup: CDR1 MNHEY, CDR2 SVGAGI. This CDR3 reads CASSYRGSGGHNEQFF. In DNA form, the CDR3 reads TGTGCCAGCAGTTACCGAGGGAGCGGGGGCCACAATGAGCAGTTCTTC.

This chain uses TRBV7-9 with TRBJ1-1; D unclear. This CDR3 has 10 amino acids. The V gene lost 8 bases and the J gene lost 6 bases, with 7 bases spanning the gap. Germline CDR1 reads SEHNR; CDR2 reads FQNEAQ (reference sequence). The CDR3 nucleotides are TGTGCCAGCGCTGGCTCTGAAGCTTTCTTT. Protein sequence: CASAGSEAFF. Variable domain in full (rest from reference TRBV7-9 and TRBJ1-1): DTGVSQNPRHKITKRGQNVTFRCDPISEHNRLYWYRQTLGQGPEFLTYFQNEAQLEKSRLLSDRFSAERPKGSFSTLEIQRTEQGDSAMYLCASAGSEAFFGQGTRLTVV.